This TCR beta chain emerged from a study of T cell responses to AZD1222 COVID-19 vaccine. The assay was immunoSEQ multiplex PCR, and TCRdb's table has in-frame clones only and misses some. The data show about 83,000 clones, under 95% seen once. The ends were cut back, 0 bases at V and 3 bases at J, with 6 bases in the middle. This CDR3 has 15 amino acids. CDR1 is MNHEY, CDR2 SVGAGI, per germline. In this sample, this clone turned up once. The receptor was isolated from an adult who received the AZD1222 COVID-19 vaccine. The sample here was peripheral blood, taken 28 days after the second AZD1222 dose. The V and J genes are TRBV6-5 and TRBJ2-6; weak D call: TRBD1 (5 bases). The CDR3 coding sequence is TGTGCCAGCAGTTACTCAGGGGATGGGGCCAACGTCCTGACTTTC. Translating gives CASSYSGDGANVLTF.